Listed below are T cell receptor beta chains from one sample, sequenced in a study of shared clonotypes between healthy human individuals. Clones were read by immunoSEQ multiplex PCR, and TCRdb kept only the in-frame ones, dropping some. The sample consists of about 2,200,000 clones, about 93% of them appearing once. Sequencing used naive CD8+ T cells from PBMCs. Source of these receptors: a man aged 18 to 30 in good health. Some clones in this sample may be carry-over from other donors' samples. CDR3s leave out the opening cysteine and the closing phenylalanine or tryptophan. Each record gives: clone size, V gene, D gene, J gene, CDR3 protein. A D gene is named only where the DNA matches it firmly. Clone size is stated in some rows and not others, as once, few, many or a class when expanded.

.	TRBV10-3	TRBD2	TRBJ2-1	AISGSSGAIYGEQF
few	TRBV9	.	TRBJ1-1	ASSVLLNTEAF
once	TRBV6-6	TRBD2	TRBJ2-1	ASDGREGPYNEQF
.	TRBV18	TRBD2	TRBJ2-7	ASSSETSGTSYEQY
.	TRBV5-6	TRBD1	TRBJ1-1	AGSGGLAAF
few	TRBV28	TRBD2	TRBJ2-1	ASSPSGGVLSLNEQF
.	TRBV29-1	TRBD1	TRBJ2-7	SVSGGGSTYEQY
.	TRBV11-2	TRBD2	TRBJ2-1	ASSSLGLRESPYNEQF
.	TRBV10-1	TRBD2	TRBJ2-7	ASSERTSGSYEQY
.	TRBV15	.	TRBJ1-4	ATSRDLEVYNEKLF
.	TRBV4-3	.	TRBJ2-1	ASSQRPDLPHSSYNEQF
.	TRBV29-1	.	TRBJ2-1	SAVGGNEQF
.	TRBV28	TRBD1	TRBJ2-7	ASSFQRGLGEQY
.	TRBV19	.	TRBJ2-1	ASSIGNVYNEQF
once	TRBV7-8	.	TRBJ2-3	ASSPSEGTDTQY
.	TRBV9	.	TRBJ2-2	ASSVGRFGELF
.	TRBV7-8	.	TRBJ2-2	ASSLAREGPGELF
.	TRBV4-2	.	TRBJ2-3	ASSQDGGRDTQY
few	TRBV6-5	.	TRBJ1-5	ASSYSGGIGPQH
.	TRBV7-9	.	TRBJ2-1	ASEPRAGKFNEQF
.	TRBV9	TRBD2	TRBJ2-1	ASSVGTSENYNEQF
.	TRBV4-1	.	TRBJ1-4	ASSLGSVTNEKLF
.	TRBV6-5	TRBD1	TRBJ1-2	ASSYQPTGGVYGYT
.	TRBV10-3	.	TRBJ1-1	AIRGPQIEAF
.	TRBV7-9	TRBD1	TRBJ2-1	ASRQGSYNEQF
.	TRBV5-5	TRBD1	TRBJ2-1	ASSLDRGPYNEQF
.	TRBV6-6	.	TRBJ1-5	ASSYSGQTSNQPQH
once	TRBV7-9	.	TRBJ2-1	ASRNPKDNEQF
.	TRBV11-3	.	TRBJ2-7	ASSLGGLGSSYEQY
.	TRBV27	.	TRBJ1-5	ASGPQLGGQPQH
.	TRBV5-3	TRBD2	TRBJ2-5	ARSSGLEGQETQY
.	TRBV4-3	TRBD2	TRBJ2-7	ASSQELAGNYEQY
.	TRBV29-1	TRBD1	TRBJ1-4	SVGGWDRDVEKLF
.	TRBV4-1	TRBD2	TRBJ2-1	ASSQAEREPYNEQF
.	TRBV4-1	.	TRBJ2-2	ASSPTGTLNTGELF
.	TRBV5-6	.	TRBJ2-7	ASSATAGGYEQY
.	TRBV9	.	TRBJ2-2	ASSVSTNTGELF
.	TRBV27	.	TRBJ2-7	ASSPLRSSYEQY
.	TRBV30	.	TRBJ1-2	AWSVGGGYGYT
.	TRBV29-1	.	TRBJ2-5	SAEAGPETQY
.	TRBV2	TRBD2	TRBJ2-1	VSSASGSAYNEQF
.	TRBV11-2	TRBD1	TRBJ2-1	ASSWDRGPYNEQF
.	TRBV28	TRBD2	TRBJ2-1	ASSPLAGETYNEQF
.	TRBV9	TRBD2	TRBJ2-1	ASSETSGRDPEQF
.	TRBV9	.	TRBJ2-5	ASSAYSSPQETQY
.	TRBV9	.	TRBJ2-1	ASSSIPPVVADHNEQF
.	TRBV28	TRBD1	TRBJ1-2	ASSLDGVTQGALSGYT
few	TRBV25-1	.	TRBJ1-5	ASSDWATNQPQH
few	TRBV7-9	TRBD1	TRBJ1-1	ASSPQGALATEAF
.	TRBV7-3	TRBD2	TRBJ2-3	ASSLNKREKGDTQY
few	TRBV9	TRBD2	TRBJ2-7	ASSVGGRTHEQY
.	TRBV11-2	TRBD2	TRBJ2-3	ASSLHGGLADTQY
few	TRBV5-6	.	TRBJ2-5	ASSVGGRETQY
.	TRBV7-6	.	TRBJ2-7	ASSLLTASSYEQY